The next 28 T cell receptor beta chains were all read from a single sample in a study of technical replicates of blood from several donors. The data were produced by immunoSEQ multiplex PCR, yet TCRdb's version contains in-frame clones alone and is incomplete. This sample carries tens of thousands of clones, around 88% of them seen once, and the ten largest clones take 4.5% to 5.5%. The sample comprised PBMCs. These receptors all stem from a human donor in good health. Some clones in this sample may be carry-over from other donors' samples.

The CDR3 nucleotides are TGTGCCAGCAGCTTAGTTGTGGGGGCCAACGAGCAGTACTTC. Protein sequence: CASSLVVGANEQYF. This chain connects TRBV7-2 to TRBJ2-7, with D tentatively TRBD1 (6 bases). V was shortened by 1 base and J by 5 bases, with 12 bases between the two germline ends. Germline lookup yields CDR1 SGHTA and CDR2 FQGNSA. This CDR3 spans 14 amino acids. Full variable domain (rest looked up from reference TRBV7-2 and TRBJ2-7): GAGVSQSPSNKVTEKGKDVELRCDPISGHTALYWYRQSLGQGLEFLIYFQGNSAPDKSGLPSDRFSAERTGGSVSTLTIQRTQQEDSAVYLCASSLVVGANEQYFGPGTRLTVT.

This chain's CDR3 is CASRPGQTLYEQYF. For the CDR3, the DNA is TGTGCCAGCAGGCCGGGACAGACTCTGTACGAGCAGTACTTC. The chain couples TRBV6-5 to TRBJ2-7, with 7 bases lining up with TRBD1. With 6 bases clipped from V and 4 bases from J, the junction kept 9 bases outside the gene matches. The CDR3 covers 14 residues. Germline-derived CDR1 and CDR2 are MNHEY and SVGAGI.

The genes are TRBV5-5 and TRBJ1-4; 9 bases are shared with TRBD1. The germline CDR1 and CDR2 sequences are SGHKS and YYEKEE (reference sequence). The V gene end was trimmed by 0 bases and the J gene end by 7 bases; junction bases not matched to a gene: 4. This CDR3 spans 15 amino acids. The DNA of the CDR3 is TGTGCCAGCAGCTTGGCGGGACAGGGTGGTGAAAAACTGTTTTTT. It is translated as CASSLAGQGGEKLFF.

The chain links TRBV7-2 to TRBJ2-7; 9 bases match TRBD2. The J segment lost 5 bases and the V segment lost 5 bases, leaving 7 bases of the junction unmatched. Germline CDR1 and CDR2: SGHTA and FQGNSA. CDR3 length: 14 amino acids. As DNA, the CDR3 is TGTGCCAGCAGCGTAGGGACTAGCTTGGACGAGCAGTACTTC. It yields the protein CASSVGTSLDEQYF. Supplemented by reference TRBV7-2 and TRBJ2-7, the full variable domain reads GAGVSQSPSNKVTEKGKDVELRCDPISGHTALYWYRQSLGQGLEFLIYFQGNSAPDKSGLPSDRFSAERTGGSVSTLTIQRTQQEDSAVYLCASSVGTSLDEQYFGPGTRLTVT.

The CDR3: CAWRPGASGTYEQYF. CDR3 DNA: TGTGCCTGGAGGCCGGGGGCTAGCGGGACCTACGAGCAGTACTTC. The V call is TRBV30, the J call TRBJ2-7; the match to TRBD2 covers 9 bases. The CDR3 length is 15 residues. CDR1 GTSNPN and CDR2 SVGIG come from the germline V gene (reference sequence). V lost 3 bases to trimming and J lost 2 bases; unmatched junction nucleotides: 8.

The CDR3 loop is CASSERAGDNQPQHF. CDR3 nucleotides: TGTGCCAGCAGTGAACGAGCGGGTGACAATCAGCCCCAGCATTTT. The chain has TRBV2 and TRBJ1-5; no clear D. The CDR3 is made up of 15 amino acids. V was cut by 2 bases and J by 3 bases, with 11 bases left in between. In germline, CDR1 is SNHLY, CDR2 FYNNEI.

The J gene is TRBJ1-1, the V gene TRBV19; D perhaps matches TRBD1 (5 bases). The CDR3 is 14 residues long. Germline CDR1 is LNHDA and CDR2 is SQIVND (reference sequence). The germline V and J ends were trimmed by 3 bases and 6 bases, with 14 bases remaining between them. CDR3 DNA sequence: TGTGCCAGTAGTATTAACGCAGGGCGACCTGAAGCTTTCTTT. It yields the protein CASSINAGRPEAFF.

Turning to this clone: The same CDR3 also results from other DNA sequences found in this sample. The chain employs TRBV9 and TRBJ1-3; the D is unclear. V lost 4 bases to trimming and J lost 0 bases, with 11 bases between them. The CDR3 contains 15 residues. Germline V gives CDR1 SGDLS, CDR2 YYNGEE. CDR3 coding DNA: TGTGCCAGCAGCCGCGGAGGGAACTCTGGAAACACCATATATTTT. Translated, it gives CASSRGGNSGNTIYF.

This chain links TRBV4-1 with TRBJ2-3; D ambiguous. From germline, CDR1 is MGHRA and CDR2 YSYEKL. V dropped 1 base and J dropped 7 bases, with 3 bases sitting between them. This CDR3 spans 11 amino acids. In DNA, the CDR3 is TGCGCCAGCAGCCAAGGTAATACGCAGTATTTT. Translated: CASSQGNTQYF.

The chain employs TRBV5-8 and TRBJ1-4; tentatively, D is TRBD1 (5 bases). Trimming removed 2 bases from V and 0 bases from J, with 11 bases in between. Germline CDR1 reads SGHTS; CDR2 reads YDEGEE. The CDR3 contains 16 residues. The DNA for the CDR3 is TGTGCCAGCAGCTTCAGGGCCTATGCAACTAATGAAAAACTGTTTTTT. Translating gives CASSFRAYATNEKLFF.

The V call is TRBV9, the J call TRBJ2-7; 10 bases are a match to TRBD2. J gave up 4 bases and V 3 bases, and 16 bases lay outside the gene matches. This CDR3 has 18 residues. Germline V gene data show CDR1 as SGDLS and CDR2 as YYNGEE. The CDR3 sequence: CASSGGSSGGPGRYEQYF. DNA for the CDR3: TGTGCCAGCAGCGGGGGGAGTAGCGGGGGGCCCGGGCGTTACGAGCAGTACTTC.

J is TRBJ2-2 and V is TRBV5-6; D perhaps matches TRBD2 (5 bases). V shed 2 bases and J shed 3 bases, with 8 bases lying between them. This CDR3 contains 14 residues. Germline V CDR1 and CDR2: SGHDT, YYEEEE. The CDR3 DNA reads TGTGCCAGCAGCTTTGGCGGGTACACCGGGGAGCTGTTTTTT. It codes for CASSFGGYTGELFF.

The genes are TRBV5-8 and TRBJ1-6; 8 bases are a match to TRBD1. The CDR3 totals 15 residues. The V segment lost 1 base and the J segment 6 bases; nucleotides outside the gene matches: 3. Germline values: CDR1 SGHTS, CDR2 YDEGEE. The CDR3 coding sequence is TGTGCCAGCAGCTTGCCCGGACAGGGTAATTCACCCCTCCACTTT. Amino acids: CASSLPGQGNSPLHF.

The genes are TRBV6-6 and TRBJ2-3, with 9 bases matching TRBD2. The V and J ends lost 7 bases and 1 base, in that order; junction bases with no gene match: 3. The length of the CDR3 is 14 residues. From germline, CDR1 is MNHNY and CDR2 SVGAGI (reference sequence). CDR3 protein: CASIRTSGTDTQYF. CDR3 DNA sequence: TGTGCCAGCATTAGGACTAGCGGCACAGATACGCAGTATTTT.

The chain uses TRBV13 and TRBJ1-1; D ambiguous. The V gene lost 5 bases and the J gene lost 0 bases, with 10 bases spanning the gap. CDR3 length equals 14 residues. Germline values: CDR1 PRHDT, CDR2 FYEKMQ (reference sequence). CDR3 residues: CASSKERVNTEAFF. The CDR3 coding sequence is TGTGCCAGCAGCAAGGAGAGGGTGAACACTGAAGCTTTCTTT.

Written as DNA, the CDR3 is TGTGCCAGTAGTGATCCCGGGACTAGCGGCTCCTACGAGCAGTACTTC. Protein sequence: CASSDPGTSGSYEQYF. The rearrangement uses TRBV19 and TRBJ2-7; TRBD2 matches at 11 bases. V shed 5 bases and J 0 bases; nucleotides not matched to a gene: 6. The CDR3 totals 16 residues. The V gene's germline CDR1 is LNHDA and CDR2 SQIVND (reference sequence).

The chain is built from TRBV27 and TRBJ1-2, with TRBD1 matching 10 bases. This CDR3 is 13 amino acids long. J was trimmed by 7 bases and V by 4 bases; bases with no gene match: 3. Germline V lookup: CDR1 MNHEY, CDR2 SMNVEV (reference sequence). The CDR3 DNA sequence: TGTGCCAGCAGTTCGACAGGGGGCCTTGGCTACACCTTC. It encodes CASSSTGGLGYTF.

This chain links TRBV7-6 with TRBJ1-2; 11 bases line up with TRBD1. The CDR3 runs to 15 residues. The germline V gene has CDR1 SGHVS and CDR2 FNYEAQ. Unmatched junction bases numbered 8, after V lost 5 bases and J lost 6 bases. DNA for the CDR3: TGTGCCAGCAGCGATACCGGGACAGGGGGGGATGGCTACACCTTC. Its protein is CASSDTGTGGDGYTF.

The rearrangement uses TRBV6-5 and TRBJ1-6, with unresolved D. Germline lookup yields CDR1 MNHEY and CDR2 SVGAGI. V gave up 6 bases and J gave up 7 bases, with 16 bases separating them. The CDR3 loop spans 15 amino acids. The CDR3 loop reads CASSPLRRSNSPLHF. As DNA, the CDR3 is TGTGCCAGCAGCCCCCTGAGGCGATCAAATTCACCCCTCCACTTT.

J is TRBJ2-1 and V is TRBV4-1, with 8 bases aligning to TRBD1. This CDR3 comprises 15 residues. Germline assignment: CDR1 MGHRA and CDR2 YSYEKL. The trim removed 1 base at V and 7 bases at J, leaving 6 bases unmatched. The CDR3 protein is CASSQVDRGRNEQFF. CDR3 coding DNA: TGCGCCAGCAGCCAAGTTGACAGGGGAAGGAATGAGCAGTTCTTC.

The chain couples TRBV2 to TRBJ2-1; the match to TRBD1 covers 8 bases. J was trimmed by 7 bases and V by 6 bases; bases with no gene match: 5. Per germline, CDR1 SNHLY and CDR2 FYNNEI. This CDR3 has 13 amino acids. CDR3 in DNA: TGTGCCAGCAGACAGGGGGTGTTGAATGAGCAGTTCTTC. It specifies CASRQGVLNEQFF.

The chain couples TRBV7-2 to TRBJ1-5; D is uncertain. V lost 3 bases, J lost 3 bases, and 3 bases lay in between. The CDR3 has 12 amino acids. Germline CDR1 SGHTA, CDR2 FQGNSA. CDR3 protein: CASSFNNQPQHF. The CDR3 DNA reads as TGTGCCAGCAGCTTTAACAATCAGCCCCAGCATTTT.

The V and J genes are TRBV7-8 and TRBJ2-7; D not certain. The V gene lost 6 bases and the J gene lost 3 bases, with 15 bases spanning the gap. This CDR3 spans 14 amino acids. Germline V CDR1 and CDR2: SGHVS, FQNEAQ. In nucleotides, the CDR3 is TGTGCCAGCAGTCTCCGTCGGGTGGGCTACGAGCAGTACTTC. Translated, it gives CASSLRRVGYEQYF.

This sequence joins TRBV5-6 and TRBJ1-3; D uncertain. The CDR3 sequence is 13 residues long. V was cut by 0 bases and J by 2 bases, with 3 bases left in between. CDR1 and CDR2 (germline): SGHDT, YYEEEE. This chain's CDR3 is CASSLGAGNTIYF. CDR3 bases: TGTGCCAGCAGCTTGGGCGCTGGAAACACCATATATTTT.

The chain recombines TRBV2 with TRBJ2-1, with 9 bases matching TRBD2. The junction had 4 bases not matched to a gene; V was cut back by 4 bases and J by 6 bases. CDR1 is SNHLY, CDR2 FYNNEI, per germline. The CDR3 sequence is 14 residues long. The CDR3 region has the DNA TGTGCCAGCAGTGGCGAGACTAGCGGCAATGAGCAGTTCTTC. The encoded protein is CASSGETSGNEQFF.

V gene TRBV11-3 combines with J gene TRBJ2-7; maybe TRBD2 (6 bases). Trimming pared 5 bases from V and 2 bases from J, leaving 13 bases between. Germline CDR1 SGHNT, CDR2 YENEEA. The CDR3 is 14 amino acids. CDR3 sequence: CASSTRLEPYEQYF. The DNA of the CDR3 is TGTGCCAGCAGCACCAGACTAGAACCCTACGAGCAGTACTTC.

J is TRBJ1-1 and V is TRBV7-6, with 9 bases lining up with TRBD1. Germline values: CDR1 SGHVS, CDR2 FNYEAQ. The CDR3 sequence is 15 residues long. V trimming: 5 bases; J trimming: 5 bases; junction bases outside the gene matches: 9. The CDR3 DNA reads TGTGCCAGCAGCGCGTCGACAGGGGGTGGAACTGAAGCTTTCTTT. Amino acids: CASSASTGGGTEAFF.

The chain has TRBV29-1 and TRBJ2-5; TRBD2 might be the D (7 bases). The CDR3 runs 13 residues. The V end was cut by 4 bases, the J end by 2 bases, with 11 bases between. The V gene's germline CDR1 is SQVTM and CDR2 ANQGSEA. CDR3 DNA: TGCAGCGTTGTTGCGGGGGCGCAAGAGACCCAGTACTTC. Amino acids: CSVVAGAQETQYF.